The rows below give T cell receptor beta chains drawn from one sample of a study of blood T cell repertoires in COVID-19. Generated by immunoSEQ multiplex PCR, the TCRdb table keeps only in-frame clones and is missing some. The sample consists of 200,000 to 250,000 clones, about 83% of them appearing once. The sample taken for sequencing was peripheral blood. These receptor sequences come from a woman aged 45-65 years with acute or convalescent COVID-19. CDR3s include the opening cysteine and the closing phenylalanine or tryptophan. A D gene is named only where the DNA matches it firmly. Clone size appears in some rows only: once, few, many, or a class for an expanded clone.

TRBV5-1,TRBJ2-7,.,.,CASSLMLDRNEQYF,TGCGCCAGCAGCTTGATGCTGGACAGAAACGAGCAGTACTTC
TRBV6-1,TRBJ2-7,TRBD1,.,CASSEALGQGSYEQYF,TGTGCCAGCAGTGAAGCGCTGGGACAGGGGTCCTACGAGCAGTACTTC
TRBV21-1,TRBJ2-7,.,once,CASSCVGPTILAGGGPYEQYF,TGTGCCAGCAGCTGTGTGGGCCCTACCATACTAGCGGGGGGTGGCCCCTACGAGCAGTACTTC
TRBV5-4,TRBJ1-3,TRBD1,.,CASSPGTGRNTIYF,TGTGCCAGCAGCCCGGGGACAGGCAGAAACACCATATATTTT
TRBV15,TRBJ2-1,.,.,CATSRGGNSYNEQFF,TGTGCCACCAGCAGAGGCGGCAACTCCTACAATGAGCAGTTCTTC
TRBV29-1,TRBJ2-7,TRBD1,.,CSVDDRVEQYF,TGCAGCGTGGACGACAGGGTAGAGCAGTACTTC
TRBV7-9,TRBJ1-1,TRBD1,few,CASRVAVGGNTEAFF,TGTGCCAGCAGAGTAGCGGTAGGGGGCAACACTGAAGCTTTCTTT
TRBV7-9,TRBJ2-5,TRBD1,.,CASSLWTGGEETQYF,TGTGCCAGCAGCCTATGGACAGGGGGTGAGGAGACCCAGTACTTC
TRBV7-2,TRBJ2-5,TRBD1,once,CASSYRGPETQYF,TGTGCCAGCAGCTACAGGGGGCCAGAGACCCAGTACTTC
TRBV19,TRBJ2-1,TRBD2,.,CASSFLAGGRFF,TGTGCCAGTAGTTTCCTAGCGGGAGGGCGGTTCTTC
TRBV5-1,TRBJ1-6,TRBD1,.,CASSLATDRGGSPLHF,TGCGCCAGCAGCTTGGCTACGGACAGGGGTGGTTCGCCCCTCCACTTT
TRBV19,TRBJ1-5,.,.,CASSILGVHSSQPQHF,TGTGCCAGTAGTATACTTGGCGTTCACAGTTCCCAGCCCCAGCATTTT
TRBV27,TRBJ1-1,TRBD1,.,CASSSEKTGGRGTEAFF,TGTGCCAGCAGTTCTGAAAAGACAGGGGGCCGGGGTACTGAAGCTTTCTTT
TRBV21-1,TRBJ2-7,.,.,CASNVPRGEQYF,TGTGCCAGCAACGTTCCAAGGGGCGAGCAGTACTTC
TRBV30,TRBJ1-2,.,few,CAWSVNSVNYGYTF,TGTGCCTGGAGTGTAAATTCCGTCAACTATGGCTACACCTTC
TRBV12-3/TRBV12-4,TRBJ2-7,.,.,CASSPLSSEQYF,TGTGCCAGCAGTCCCCTTAGCAGCGAGCAGTACTTC
TRBV4-2,TRBJ2-5,TRBD2,.,CASSRVPGSGGETQYF,TGTGCCAGCAGCCGAGTCCCTGGTAGCGGGGGGGAGACCCAGTACTTC
TRBV15,TRBJ1-3,TRBD1,once,CATSRRQGGNTIYF,TGTGCCACCAGCAGGAGACAGGGAGGAAACACCATATATTTT
TRBV7-8,TRBJ2-1,TRBD1,.,CASSKQGVGNEQFF,TGTGCCAGCAGCAAACAGGGGGTGGGAAATGAGCAGTTCTTC
TRBV6-5,TRBJ2-2,.,.,CASIFTTGNTGELFF,TGTGCCAGCATATTTACCACAGGGAACACCGGGGAGCTGTTTTTT
TRBV2,TRBJ1-1,.,once,CASTGGSGTEAFF,TGTGCCAGCACTGGAGGCAGCGGCACTGAAGCTTTCTTT
TRBV10-2,TRBJ2-5,TRBD2,.,CASSESALAGPQYF,TGCGCCAGCAGTGAGTCCGCGCTAGCGGGGCCTCAGTACTTC
TRBV10-1,TRBJ2-1,.,.,CASNWAPTPYNEQFF,TGCGCCAGCAATTGGGCTCCAACTCCATACAATGAGCAGTTCTTC
TRBV9,TRBJ2-5,TRBD1,.,CASSVGQGQLETQYF,TGTGCCAGCAGCGTAGGACAGGGGCAACTGGAGACCCAGTACTTC
TRBV19,TRBJ1-1,.,.,CASSIESQGWWNTEAFF,TGTGCCAGTAGTATAGAGTCCCAGGGGTGGTGGAACACTGAAGCTTTCTTT
TRBV9,TRBJ2-2,TRBD2,few,CASSDGGGPNTGELFF,TGTGCCAGCAGCGATGGCGGGGGGCCGAACACCGGGGAGCTGTTTTTT
TRBV29-1,TRBJ1-1,.,.,CSVRGTEAFF,TGCAGCGTTCGGGGGACTGAAGCTTTCTTT